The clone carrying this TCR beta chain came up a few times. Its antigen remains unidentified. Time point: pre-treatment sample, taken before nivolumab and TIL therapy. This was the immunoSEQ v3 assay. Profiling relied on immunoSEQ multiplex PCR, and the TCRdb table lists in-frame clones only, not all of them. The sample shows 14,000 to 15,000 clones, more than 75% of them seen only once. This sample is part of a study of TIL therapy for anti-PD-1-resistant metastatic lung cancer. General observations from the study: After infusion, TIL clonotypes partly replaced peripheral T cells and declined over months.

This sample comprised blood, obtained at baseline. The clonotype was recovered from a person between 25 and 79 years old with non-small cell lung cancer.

The CDR3 is CASSPGELYEQYF. For the CDR3, the DNA is TGTGCCAGCAGCCCCGGGGAGCTCTACGAGCAGTACTTC. The V call is TRBV4-2, the J call TRBJ2-7, with D tentatively TRBD2 (5 bases). V gave up 4 bases and J gave up 3 bases, with 10 bases separating them. There are 13 residues in the CDR3. CDR1 and CDR2 from the germline V gene are LGHNA and YNFKEQ.